This T cell receptor beta chain derives from a study of ipilimumab plus nivolumab after autologous stem cell transplantation. General study results and limits: TCR repertoire, Treg phenotype and gut microbiota reportedly support more study of this approach.

Comment on this clone: The antigen is undetermined.

Assay used: immunoSEQ multiplex PCR; TCRdb lists only in-frame clones, some missing. The sample has about 40,000 clones, 80% to 95% seen once. Patients got 3 mg/kg IV nivolumab weeks 1, 4, 7, 10, then biweekly through week 26. V gave up 7 bases and J gave up 3 bases; unmatched junction bases: 5. The germline CDR1 and CDR2 sequences are LNHDA and SQIVND (reference sequence). CDR3 size: 14 residues. This receptor was obtained from a male donor with multiple myeloma. Sequencing was performed on PBMCs, taken in a trial of ipilimumab plus nivolumab as post-transplant consolidation. This rearrangement joins TRBV19 to TRBJ2-3; 9 positions match TRBD1. The CDR3 nucleotides are TGTGCCAGTAAACAGGGGGCAGGTACAGATACGCAGTATTTT. It codes for CASKQGAGTDTQYF.